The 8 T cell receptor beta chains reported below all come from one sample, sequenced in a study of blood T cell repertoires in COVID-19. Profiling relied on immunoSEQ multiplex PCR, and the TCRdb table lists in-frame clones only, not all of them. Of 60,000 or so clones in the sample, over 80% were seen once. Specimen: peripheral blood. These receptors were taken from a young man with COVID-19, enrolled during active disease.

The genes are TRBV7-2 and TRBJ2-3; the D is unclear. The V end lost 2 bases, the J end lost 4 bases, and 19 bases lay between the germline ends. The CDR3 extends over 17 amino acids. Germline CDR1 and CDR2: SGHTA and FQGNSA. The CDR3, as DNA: TGTGCCAGCAGCTTACGTCCGGCGGAAGGAGTCGCAGATACGCAGTATTTT. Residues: CASSLRPAEGVADTQYF.

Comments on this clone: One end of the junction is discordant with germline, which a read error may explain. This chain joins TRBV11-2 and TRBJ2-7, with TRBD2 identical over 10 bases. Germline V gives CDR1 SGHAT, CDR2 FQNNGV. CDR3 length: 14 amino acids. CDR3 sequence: CASRKGSSGSPGNF. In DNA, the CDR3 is TGTGCCAGCAGGAAAGGATCTAGCGGGAGCCCGGGGAACTTC.

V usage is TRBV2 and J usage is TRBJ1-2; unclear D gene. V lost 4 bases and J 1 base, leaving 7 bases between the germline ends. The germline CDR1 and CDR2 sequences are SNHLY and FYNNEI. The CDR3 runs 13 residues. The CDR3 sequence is CASSGQINYGYTF. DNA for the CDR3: TGTGCCAGCAGTGGGCAGATTAACTATGGCTACACCTTC.

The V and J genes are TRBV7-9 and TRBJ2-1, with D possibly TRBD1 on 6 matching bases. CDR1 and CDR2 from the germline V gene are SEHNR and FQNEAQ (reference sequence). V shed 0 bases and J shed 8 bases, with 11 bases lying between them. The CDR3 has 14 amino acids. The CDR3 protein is CASSLAAGDHEQFF. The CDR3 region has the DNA TGTGCCAGCAGCTTAGCGGCAGGGGACCATGAGCAGTTCTTC.

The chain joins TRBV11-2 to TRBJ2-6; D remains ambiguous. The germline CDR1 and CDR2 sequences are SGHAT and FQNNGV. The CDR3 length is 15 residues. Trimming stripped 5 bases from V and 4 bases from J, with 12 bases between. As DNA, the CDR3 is TGTGCCAGCAGCCATGGAGCGTCGGGGGCCAACGTCCTGACTTTC. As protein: CASSHGASGANVLTF.

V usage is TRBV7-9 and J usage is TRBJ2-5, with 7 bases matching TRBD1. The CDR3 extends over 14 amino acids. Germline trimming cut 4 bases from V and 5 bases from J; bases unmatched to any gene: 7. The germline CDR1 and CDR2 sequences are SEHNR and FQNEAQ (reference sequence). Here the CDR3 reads CASSSTGVWETQYF. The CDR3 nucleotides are TGTGCCAGCAGCTCCACAGGGGTTTGGGAGACCCAGTACTTC.

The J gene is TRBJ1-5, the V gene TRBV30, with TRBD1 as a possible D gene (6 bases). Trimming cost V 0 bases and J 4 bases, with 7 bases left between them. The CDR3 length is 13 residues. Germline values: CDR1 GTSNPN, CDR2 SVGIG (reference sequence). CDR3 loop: CAWSVTGNQPQHF. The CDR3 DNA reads TGTGCCTGGAGTGTAACAGGGAATCAGCCCCAGCATTTT.

The CDR3 protein is CARKTGDQPQHF. CDR3 in DNA: TGTGCCAGGAAGACAGGGGATCAGCCCCAGCATTTT. This sequence joins TRBV6-4 and TRBJ1-5, with 8 bases aligning to TRBD1. The V gene's germline CDR1 is MRHNA and CDR2 SNTAGT. J gave up 5 bases and V 9 bases, and 3 bases lay outside the gene matches. CDR3 size: 12 residues.